This TCR beta chain emerged from a study of early T cells in non-severe SARS-CoV-2 infection (dated by TCRdb to the early 2020s). In terms of the full investigation: Because TCR sequencing relied on bulk RNA taken from unsorted whole blood, pairing of alpha and beta chains was not possible.

Set within a cohort of healthcare workers in London, UK, this nested case-control study involved weekly PCR testing of nasopharyngeal swabs along with blood sampling. Healthcare workers were enrolled in the week of the UK lockdown, from 23 to 31 March 2020, and were followed every week for up to roughly 15 weeks. Remarks on this clonotype: No cognate antigen has been identified for it. The input lacks base qualities; no much larger clone sits a single base away.

From the germline V gene, CDR1 is MGHDK and CDR2 is SYGVNS. V and J are trimmed by 2 bases and 3 bases, and the gene matches miss 4 bases of the junction. Inclusive of the bounding cysteine and phenylalanine, the CDR3 is 15 residues long. Kept here is only the CDR3 DNA, which spans 45 bases and is read in frame from base 1. The library relied on 5' RACE. The instrument was a NextSeq 500. In the TCR library protocol, unique molecular identifiers were attached to individual cDNA molecules to correct for PCR bias and sequencing error. TCR alpha and beta chains were both sequenced, and the abundances of alpha and beta sequences in each sample were closely correlated with each other. The published analysis was carried out like this. Decombinator V4 was used to annotate TCR sequences for V gene, J gene and CDR3. TCRs were defined as expanded if a significant change between any two time points was detected under a Poisson model with p below 0.0001. TCR abundances were normalised to the total number of TCRs sequenced in each sample and reported as counts per million. TRAV1-2 paired with TRAJ12, TRAJ20 or TRAJ33 defined MAIT TCRs, while TRAV10 paired with TRAJ18 defined iNKT TCRs. VDJdb, accessed 1 November 2021, was searched for CMV, EBV and SARS-CoV-2 annotated TCRs, with TCRs annotated for multiple antigens excluded. Using fastp trimming at Q25 and MiXCR clonotype assembly, TCRdb reanalyzed the public sequencing data and kept in-frame beta chains. Rows are combined by CDR3 protein, so each entry shows the most common genes and DNA. TCRdb's processing, not the study's, gives the V and J calls here. In all, the sample holds approximately 71,000 distinct CDR3 sequences, and 11% of those were seen once. The ten top clones hold around 5.8% of the sample.

Results and caveats for the whole study, not just this receptor: VDJdb matching was skewed toward anti-spike CD8 responses and likely underestimated virus-specific expansions by missing private and CD4 specificities.

The receptor comes from an adult who was a healthcare worker with PCR-confirmed SARS-CoV-2 infection or an uninfected control (not recorded which). Recombination linked TRBV25-1 to TRBJ2-1; 7 nucleotides in the junction match TRBD1. Sequencing used whole blood. The DNA sequence is given as TGTGCCAGCAGTGAAAGACAGGGCGACTACAATGAGCAGTTCTTC. This gives the protein CASSERQGDYNEQFF. Outside the CDR3, residues come from the reference TRBV25-1 and TRBJ2-1 proteins, so the full variable domain is: EADIYQTPRYLVIGTGKKITLECSQTMGHDKMYWYQQDPGMELHLIHYSYGVNSTEKGDLSSESTVSRIRTEHFPLTLESARPSHTSQYLCASSERQGDYNEQFFGPGTRLTVL.